The 8 T cell receptor beta chains reported below all come from one sample, sequenced in a study of blood T cell repertoires in COVID-19. Data came from immunoSEQ multiplex PCR; TCRdb stores just in-frame clones and leaves some out. The data contain about 150,000 clones, approximately 88% of them singletons. Sequences were obtained from peripheral blood. These TCRs come from a man aged 65 to 85 with acute or convalescent COVID-19.

The CDR3 loop is CASSLEARGRAGELFF. The CDR3 DNA reads TGTGCCAGCAGCTTAGAGGCCAGGGGGAGAGCCGGGGAGCTGTTTTTT. The chain employs TRBV11-3 and TRBJ2-2; 7 bases are shared with TRBD1. V lost 0 bases to trimming and J lost 6 bases; unmatched junction nucleotides: 7. Germline CDR1 SGHNT, CDR2 YENEEA. This CDR3 is 16 amino acids long.

This clone was counted between two and nine times. The chain uses TRBV24-1 and TRBJ2-5; perhaps TRBD2 as D (6 bases). This CDR3 region has 13 residues. V was clipped by 2 bases and J by 9 bases, with 12 bases between them. Germline V CDR1 and CDR2: KGHDR, SFDVKD. CDR3 region: CATSDSGRGSQYF. The CDR3 DNA follows: TGTGCCACCAGTGATTCCGGTCGGGGGTCCCAGTACTTC.

This chain joins TRBV29-1 and TRBJ1-1; tentatively, D is TRBD1 (6 bases). Germline CDR1 is SQVTM and CDR2 is ANQGSEA. This CDR3 spans 12 amino acids. Trimming pared 7 bases from V and 3 bases from J, leaving 12 bases between. DNA of the CDR3: TGCAGCGGCCGCGGGGGCGACACTGAAGCTTTCTTT. Protein: CSGRGGDTEAFF.

The chain joins TRBV6-5 to TRBJ2-3, with 8 bases aligning to TRBD2. Unmatched junction bases numbered 10, after V lost 8 bases and J lost 6 bases. Germline V gene data show CDR1 as MNHEY and CDR2 as SVGAGI. The CDR3 runs to 14 residues. The CDR3 sequence: CASLLAGVGDTQYF. As DNA, the CDR3 is TGTGCCAGCCTGCTAGCGGGCGTAGGGGATACGCAGTATTTT.

This clone appeared once. V usage is TRBV7-8 and J usage is TRBJ1-6, with D uncertain. The CDR3 is made up of 15 amino acids. Trimming removed 0 bases at V and 9 bases at J, with 12 bases between. Germline V gene lookup returns CDR1 SGHVS and CDR2 FQNEAQ. The CDR3 loop is CASSLASVSISPLHF. The DNA for the CDR3 is TGTGCCAGCAGCTTAGCGTCGGTATCGATTTCACCCCTCCACTTT.

This chain joins TRBV25-1 and TRBJ1-3, with 8 bases matching TRBD1. The CDR3 consists of 18 residues. CDR1 is MGHDK and CDR2 is SYGVNS in the germline V gene. Trimming took 3 bases from V and 4 from J; bases not matched to a gene: 14. The CDR3 DNA reads TGTGCCAGCAGTGATTTGGACAGGGTGTCGGGGACGGGAAACACCATATATTTT. The encoded protein is CASSDLDRVSGTGNTIYF.

The chain couples TRBV6-6 to TRBJ1-5; D is undetermined. CDR1 is MNHNY, CDR2 SVGAGI, per germline (reference sequence). Trimming left V 2 bases short and J 5 bases short, with 4 bases between. The CDR3 extends over 12 amino acids. CDR3 sequence (DNA): TGTGCCAGCAGTTACCGGGATCAGCCCCAGCATTTT. Its translation is CASSYRDQPQHF.

J is TRBJ1-1 and V is TRBV6-6; 9 bases fit TRBD1. This CDR3 region has 14 residues. After removal of 7 bases from V and 6 bases from J, the junction contained 9 bases not matched to a gene. The germline V gene encodes CDR1 MNHNY and CDR2 SVGAGI (reference sequence). CDR3 DNA sequence: TGTGCCAGCACCCTACAGGGGGCCGCGGCTGAAGCTTTCTTT. Encoded protein: CASTLQGAAAEAFF.